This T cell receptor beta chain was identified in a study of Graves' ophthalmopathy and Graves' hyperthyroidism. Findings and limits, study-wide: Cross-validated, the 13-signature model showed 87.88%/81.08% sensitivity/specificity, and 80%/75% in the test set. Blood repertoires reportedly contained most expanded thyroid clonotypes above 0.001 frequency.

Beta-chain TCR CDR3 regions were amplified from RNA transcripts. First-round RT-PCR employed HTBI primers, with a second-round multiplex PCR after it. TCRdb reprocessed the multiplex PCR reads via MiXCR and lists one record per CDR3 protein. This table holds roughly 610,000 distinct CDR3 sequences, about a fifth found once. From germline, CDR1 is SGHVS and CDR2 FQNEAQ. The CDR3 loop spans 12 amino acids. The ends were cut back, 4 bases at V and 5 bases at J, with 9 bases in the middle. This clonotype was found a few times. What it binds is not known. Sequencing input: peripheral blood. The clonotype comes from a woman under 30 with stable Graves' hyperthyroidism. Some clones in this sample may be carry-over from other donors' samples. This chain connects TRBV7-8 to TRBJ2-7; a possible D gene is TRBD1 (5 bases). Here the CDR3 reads CASSSGIHEQYF. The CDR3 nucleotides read TGTGCCAGCAGCTCAGGGATCCACGAGCAGTACTTC.